This is a list of T cell receptor beta chains from one sample in a study of multiple sclerosis patients with progressive multifocal leukoencephalopathy. Using immunoSEQ multiplex PCR, the repertoire was profiled, and TCRdb retains in-frame clones only, with some absent. The repertoire holds about 30,000 clones, with approximately 89% as singletons. Sequencing used PBMCs, obtained from a patient treated with natalizumab. The source is a human donor with multiple sclerosis. Both conserved end residues are part of each CDR3.

>TRBJ1-1|TRBV18
CASSRTGTGGWNTEAFF
>TRBJ2-7|TRBV28
CASSSQRLAVYEQYF
>TRBJ2-2|TRBV2
CASSETLELFF
>TRBJ2-2|TRBV5-6
CASSLAGGYTGELFF
>TRBJ2-1|TRBV6-5
CASSYSSLRGREQFF
>TRBJ2-1|TRBV7-8
CASSLTVSHYNEQFF
>TRBJ2-7|TRBV28
CASSSGQPPYEQYF
>TRBJ1-1|TRBV7-8
CASSSRQGSRTEAFF
>TRBJ1-4|TRBV7-9
CASSPGQGGEKLFF
>TRBJ1-2|TRBV2
CASRGQGGYYGYTF
>TRBJ2-1|TRBV5-4
CASSLALLARNEQFF
>TRBJ1-2|TRBV9
CASSVDGAVFYGYTF
>TRBJ2-7|TRBV6-5
CASSRGSPSYEQYF
>TRBJ2-5|TRBV30
CAWTDRRGETQYF
>TRBJ1-2|TRBV18
CASSPRTGVNYGYTF
>TRBJ2-7|TRBV21-1
CASRANFLKVDCDYGQYF